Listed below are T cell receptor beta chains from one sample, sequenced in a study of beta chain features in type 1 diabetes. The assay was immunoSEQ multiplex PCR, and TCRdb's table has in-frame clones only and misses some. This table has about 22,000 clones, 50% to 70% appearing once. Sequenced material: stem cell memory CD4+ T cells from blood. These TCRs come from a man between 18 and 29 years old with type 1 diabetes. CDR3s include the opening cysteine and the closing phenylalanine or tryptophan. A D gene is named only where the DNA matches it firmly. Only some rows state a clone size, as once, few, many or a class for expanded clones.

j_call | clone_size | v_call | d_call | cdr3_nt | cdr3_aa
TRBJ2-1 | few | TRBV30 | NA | TGTGCCTGGAGCTATCTCATAAGCAATGAGCAGTTCTTC | CAWSYLISNEQFF
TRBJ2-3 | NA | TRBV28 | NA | TGTGCCAGCAGTCCCGGGGGACCCAGCACAGATACGCAGTATTTT | CASSPGGPSTDTQYF
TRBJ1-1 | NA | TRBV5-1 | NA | TGCGCCAGCAGCTTATATCCAGAGAACACTGAAGCTTTCTTT | CASSLYPENTEAFF
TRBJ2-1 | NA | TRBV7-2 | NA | TGTGCCAGCAGCTTAGATATCTCCTACAATGAGCAGTTCTTC | CASSLDISYNEQFF
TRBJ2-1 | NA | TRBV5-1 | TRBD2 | TGCGCCAGCAGCTTGGTCCCTAGCGGGAGCTTGGGTGAGCAGTTCTTC | CASSLVPSGSLGEQFF
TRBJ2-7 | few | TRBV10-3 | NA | TGTGCCATCAGCGCTCCTATCTTGGAGTACTTC | CAISAPILEYF
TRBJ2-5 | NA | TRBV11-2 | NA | TGTGCCAGCAGCTTAAGTTCGGGGGCCCAGTACTTC | CASSLSSGAQYF
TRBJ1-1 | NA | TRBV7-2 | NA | TGTGCCAGCAGCGATGCTGGGGACTTGAACACTGAAGCTTTCTTT | CASSDAGDLNTEAFF
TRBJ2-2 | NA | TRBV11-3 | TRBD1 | TGTGCCAGCAGCTTTGGGACAGGGAACACCGGGGAGCTGTTTTTT | CASSFGTGNTGELFF
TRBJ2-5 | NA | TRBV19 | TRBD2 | TGTGCCAGTAGTGTTGGACTAGCGGGGGGTTATGAGACCCAGTACTTC | CASSVGLAGGYETQYF
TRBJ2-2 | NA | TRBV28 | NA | TGTGCCAGCACCCCAAGGGGGACCGGGGAGCTGTTTTTT | CASTPRGTGELFF
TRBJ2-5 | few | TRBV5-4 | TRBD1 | TGTGCCAGCAGCTTGGCCGTGGCAGGGGGAGAGACCCAGTACTTC | CASSLAVAGGETQYF
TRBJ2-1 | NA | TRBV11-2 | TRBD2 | TGTGCCAGCAGCCCCTTAGCGGGGGGGGTTTACAATGAGCAGTTCTTC | CASSPLAGGVYNEQFF
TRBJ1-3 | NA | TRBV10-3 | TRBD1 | TGTGCCATCAGAGACCAGGGGGTGCCTGGAAACACCATATATTTT | CAIRDQGVPGNTIYF
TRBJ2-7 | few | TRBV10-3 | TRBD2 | TGTGCCATCAGTTGGACTAGCGGGAGTATGAACGAGCAGTACTTC | CAISWTSGSMNEQYF
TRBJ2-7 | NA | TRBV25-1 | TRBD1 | TGTGCCAGCAGTGACCCGGGACAGGGTCATCACGAGCAGTACTTC | CASSDPGQGHHEQYF
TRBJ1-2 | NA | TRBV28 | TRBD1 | TGTGCCAGCAGTTCTCCCTCCAGGACAGGGCCCCAGATCTACTATGGCTACACCTTC | CASSSPSRTGPQIYYGYTF
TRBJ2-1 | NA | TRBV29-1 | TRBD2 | TGCAGCGTTCGCCGGGGGGAAAGATTCAATGAGCAGTTCTTC | CSVRRGERFNEQFF
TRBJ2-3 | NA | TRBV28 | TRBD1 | TGTGCCAGCAGCTCCTCCGGGACAGGGTGGACAGATACGCAGTATTTT | CASSSSGTGWTDTQYF
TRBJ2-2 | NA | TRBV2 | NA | TGTGCCAGCAGTGAGTACTGGCGGGGCATCGGGGAGCTGTTTTTT | CASSEYWRGIGELFF
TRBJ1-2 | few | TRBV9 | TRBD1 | TGTGCCAGCAGCACTCAAGTGGACAGGACGAGCTACACCTTC | CASSTQVDRTSYTF
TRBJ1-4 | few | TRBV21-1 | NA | TGTGCCAGCAGCAAAAGCGTTGGTACAACTAATGAAAAACTGTTTTTT | CASSKSVGTTNEKLFF
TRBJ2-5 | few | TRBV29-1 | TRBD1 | TGCAGCGTTGATTCAGGGGGCTTTCGGGGGGAGACCCAGTACTTC | CSVDSGGFRGETQYF
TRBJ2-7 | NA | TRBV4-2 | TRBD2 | TGTGCCAGCAGCCAGGGTACAGCGGGAGGTCCATACGAGCAGTACTTC | CASSQGTAGGPYEQYF
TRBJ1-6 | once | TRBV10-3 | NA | TGTGCCATCAGCCAACAGGAGAATAATTCACCCCTCCACTTT | CAISQQENNSPLHF
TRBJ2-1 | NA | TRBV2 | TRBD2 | TGTGCCAGCACCCGAGGCCGGCTAGCGGGGGGGAGCTCCTACAATGAGCAGTTCTTC | CASTRGRLAGGSSYNEQFF
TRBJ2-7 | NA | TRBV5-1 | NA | TGCGCCAGCAGCTTTGGAGGAGGGTCCTACGAGCAGTACTTC | CASSFGGGSYEQYF
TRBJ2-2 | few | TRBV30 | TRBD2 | TGTGCCTGGATGATCACGGGGGGCACCGGGGAGCTGTTTTTT | CAWMITGGTGELFF